A single sample gave rise to the 26 T cell receptor beta chains below, sequenced in a study of T cell repertoires in cytomegalovirus infection. One entry per CDR3 protein results from TCRdb running MiXCR on the reads. The sample shows some 280,000 distinct CDR3 sequences, approximately 14% of them seen only once. The material sequenced was PBMCs. Receptors originate from a human donor in good health (CMV status not recorded). Some clones in this sample may be carry-over from other donors' samples.

In its sample, this clonotype was seen a few times. The chain links TRBV29-1 to TRBJ2-1, with TRBD2 as a possible D gene (7 bases). Germline loops: CDR1 SQVTM, CDR2 ANQGSEA. The CDR3 has 12 amino acids. Deletions cut 7 bases from V and 10 bases from J, with 17 bases between. CDR3 sequence reads: CSGGGLAREQFF. CDR3 sequence (DNA): TGCAGCGGGGGGGGGCTTGCGCGCGAGCAGTTCTTC.

The chain employs TRBV7-2 and TRBJ2-1; 7 nucleotides align to TRBD2. The CDR3 runs to 15 residues. The J segment lost 8 bases and the V segment lost 7 bases, leaving 14 bases of the junction unmatched. Germline CDR1 reads SGHTA; CDR2 reads FQGNSA. The CDR3 coding sequence is TGTGCCAGCACCACTGGGGGGGGGATAGTCTATGAGCAGTTCTTC. It is translated as CASTTGGGIVYEQFF. The whole variable domain, filled in from reference TRBV7-2 and TRBJ2-1, reads GAGVSQSPSNKVTEKGKDVELRCDPISGHTALYWYRQSLGQGLEFLIYFQGNSAPDKSGLPSDRFSAERTGGSVSTLTIQRTQQEDSAVYLCASTTGGGIVYEQFFGPGTRLTVL.

In its sample, this clonotype was seen once. This chain joins TRBV5-6 and TRBJ2-4; TRBD1 agrees at 7 bases. Germline V gene data show CDR1 as SGHDT and CDR2 as YYEEEE. Germline trimming cut 0 bases from V and 7 bases from J; bases unmatched to any gene: 1. This CDR3 has 13 residues. Written as DNA, the CDR3 is TGTGCCAGCAGCTTGGACAGGGGCAACATTCAGTACTTC. Amino acid sequence: CASSLDRGNIQYF.

This clonotype appeared many times. V is TRBV7-2 and J is TRBJ2-1; 7 positions agree with TRBD2. Germline assignment: CDR1 SGHTA and CDR2 FQGNSA. There are 19 residues in the CDR3. V shed 2 bases and J 0 bases; nucleotides not matched to a gene: 13. Here the CDR3 reads CASSLSSGMGGSSYNEQFF. CDR3 sequence (DNA): TGTGCCAGCAGCTTATCCTCAGGGATGGGCGGGAGCTCCTACAATGAGCAGTTCTTC.

This chain links TRBV20-1 with TRBJ2-7, with 7 positions matching TRBD2. The CDR3 has 13 residues. After removal of 6 bases from V and 3 bases from J, the junction contained 8 bases not matched to a gene. Germline-derived CDR1 and CDR2 are DFQATT and SNEGSKA (reference sequence). CDR3 sequence (DNA): TGCAGTGCCGGGAGGCGGGGACTCTACGAGCAGTACTTC. This sequence encodes CSAGRRGLYEQYF.

This clonotype was detected ten times or more. The chain is built from TRBV7-6 and TRBJ2-7; perhaps TRBD2 as D (6 bases). The length of the CDR3 is 15 residues. V was trimmed by 2 bases and J by 3 bases, leaving 14 bases between them. The germline V gene has CDR1 SGHVS and CDR2 FNYEAQ. The CDR3 protein is CASSLRASGYYEQYF. The CDR3 bases are TGTGCCAGCAGCTTAAGGGCGAGCGGGTACTACGAGCAGTACTTC.

This clonotype was recorded a few times. This chain links TRBV11-1 with TRBJ2-1, with 7 bases aligning to TRBD2. The V segment lost 2 bases and the J segment 9 bases; nucleotides outside the gene matches: 10. Germline V gene lookup returns CDR1 SGHAT and CDR2 FQDESV (reference sequence). This CDR3 is 15 amino acids long. CDR3 amino acids: CASSLIKSGMSEQFF. CDR3 bases: TGTGCCAGCAGCTTAATCAAGAGCGGGATGAGTGAGCAGTTCTTC.

At least ten counts were recorded for this clonotype. The rearrangement links TRBV7-2 to TRBJ1-2; TRBD1 aligns across 8 bases. The CDR3 has 16 amino acids. Looked up from germline, CDR1 is SGHTA and CDR2 is FQGNSA. V gave up 1 base and J gave up 2 bases; unmatched junction bases: 6. The CDR3 DNA reads as TGTGCCAGCAGCTTAGAGGGGACAGGACTAAACTATGGCTACACCTTC. It yields the protein CASSLEGTGLNYGYTF.

The chain uses TRBV29-1 and TRBJ2-1; maybe TRBD1 (5 bases). In germline, CDR1 is SQVTM, CDR2 ANQGSEA. V shed 6 bases and J shed 6 bases, with 18 bases lying between them. The CDR3 sequence is 14 residues long. CDR3 sequence reads: CSVDVGPQGNEQFF. Here the CDR3 DNA reads TGCAGCGTCGATGTAGGGCCTCAGGGCAATGAGCAGTTCTTC.

This clonotype was observed a few times. The V gene is TRBV20-1, the J gene TRBJ2-5; D is unclear. The germline CDR1 and CDR2 sequences are DFQATT and SNEGSKA (reference sequence). V gave up 2 bases and J gave up 1 base, with 8 bases separating them. The CDR3 spans 13 residues. Here the CDR3 reads CSARRVGQETQYF. The DNA of the CDR3 is TGCAGTGCTAGAAGAGTGGGCCAAGAGACCCAGTACTTC.

Many counts were recorded for this clonotype. In DNA form, the CDR3 reads TGTGCCAGCAGCTTAGGAGTCAGCTCCTACAATGAGCAGTTCTTC. It is translated as CASSLGVSSYNEQFF. The chain links TRBV7-8 to TRBJ2-1, with D hard to call. CDR3 length equals 15 residues. The V end lost 1 base, the J end lost 0 bases, and 7 bases lay between the germline ends. In germline, CDR1 is SGHVS, CDR2 FQNEAQ.

This clonotype was found once. Given a much more abundant clone one base away, this may be a read error. The V gene is TRBV7-3, the J gene TRBJ1-4; D is unresolved. This CDR3 is built from 15 residues. Germline lookup yields CDR1 SGHTA and CDR2 FQGTGA. The CDR3 region has the DNA TGTGTCAGCAGCTTATCCTCCGGAGAAAATGAAAAACTGTTTTTT. Its protein product is CVSSLSSGENEKLFF. The full variable domain, completed using reference TRBV7-3 and TRBJ1-4, is GAGVSQTPSNKVTEKGKYVELRCDPISGHTALYWYRQSLGQGPEFLIYFQGTGAADDSGLPNDRFFAVRPEGSVSTLKIQRTERGDSAVYLCVSSLSSGENEKLFFGSGTQLSVL.

The V call is TRBV2, the J call TRBJ1-1, with a tentative D call TRBD1 (6 bases). Germline CDR1 reads SNHLY; CDR2 reads FYNNEI. This CDR3 has 14 residues. Trimming cost V 7 bases and J 4 bases, with 16 bases left between them. CDR3 bases: TGTGCCAGCAACTCATTGGGACATACCACTGAAGCTTTCTTT. This gives the protein CASNSLGHTTEAFF.

This clonotype was detected many times. This chain joins TRBV20-1 and TRBJ2-4; D is undetermined. This CDR3 spans 14 amino acids. Germline CDR1 reads DFQATT; CDR2 reads SNEGSKA (reference sequence). Trimming pared 6 bases from V and 0 bases from J, leaving 12 bases between. The CDR3 is CSARRWLAKNIQYF. CDR3 nucleotide sequence: TGCAGTGCCAGAAGATGGTTAGCCAAAAACATTCAGTACTTC.

The chain employs TRBV5-4 and TRBJ2-5; a possible D gene is TRBD1 (6 bases). V lost 0 bases and J lost 4, with 10 bases in between. The germline V gene encodes CDR1 SGHNT and CDR2 YYREEE (reference sequence). This CDR3 contains 14 residues. The CDR3 region is CASSLAGVTETQYF. CDR3 nucleotide sequence: TGTGCCAGCAGCTTGGCAGGGGTAACAGAGACCCAGTACTTC.

This clonotype was detected ten times or more. The chain recombines TRBV7-2 with TRBJ2-7, with 7 bases that match TRBD1. Germline trimming cut 5 bases from V and 2 bases from J; bases unmatched to any gene: 6. The CDR3 consists of 14 residues. Germline V gene lookup returns CDR1 SGHTA and CDR2 FQGNSA. The CDR3: CASSTQGPTYEQYF. For the CDR3, the DNA is TGTGCCAGCAGCACACAGGGGCCAACCTACGAGCAGTACTTC.

As for this clonotype: Just one base apart from a much larger clone, this may be a read error. This chain uses TRBV19 with TRBJ1-2; D not resolved. The CDR3 is made up of 15 amino acids. Germline assignment: CDR1 LNHDA and CDR2 SQIVND (reference sequence). V dropped 10 bases and J dropped 8 bases, with 26 bases sitting between them. The CDR3 reads CATISDGNPGRGYTF. CDR3 DNA: TGTGCCACCATATCGGACGGAAATCCCGGAAGGGGCTACACCTTC. The whole variable domain, remainder taken from reference TRBV19 and TRBJ1-2, is DGGITQSPKYLFRKEGQNVTLSCEQNLNHDAMYWYRQDPGQGLRLIYYSQIVNDFQKGDIAEGYSVSREKKESFPLTVTSAQKNPTAFYLCATISDGNPGRGYTFGSGTRLTVV.

This clonotype was picked up many times. This sequence joins TRBV7-2 and TRBJ1-5; D call uncertain. Deletions cut 5 bases from V and 6 bases from J, with 11 bases between. Germline V gives CDR1 SGHTA, CDR2 FQGNSA. This CDR3 contains 13 residues. The CDR3 nucleotides are TGTGCCAGCAGCCATCCCCCCCCTCAGCCCCAGCATTTT. Translation: CASSHPPPQPQHF.

This clonotype appeared a few times. The chain links TRBV27 to TRBJ2-5; D unresolved. CDR1 MNHEY and CDR2 SMNVEV come from the germline V gene (reference sequence). CDR3 length: 13 residues. With 2 bases removed from V and 5 bases from J, the gap between germline ends came to 9 bases. The CDR3 nucleotides are TGTGCCAGCAGTTTAGGGTCAAGGGAGACCCAGTACTTC. Translated, it gives CASSLGSRETQYF.

This clonotype has ten or more counts. The chain combines TRBV7-2 with TRBJ1-1; possible D gene TRBD1, 6 bases. The germline CDR1 and CDR2 sequences are SGHTA and FQGNSA. Trimming pared 5 bases from V and 1 base from J, leaving 17 bases between. There are 16 residues in the CDR3. The CDR3 DNA reads as TGTGCCAGCAGCGGGGGTTGGGGGGGCGGGAACACTGAAGCTTTCTTT. Amino acids: CASSGGWGGGNTEAFF. The variable domain in full, completed from reference TRBV7-2 and TRBJ1-1, reads GAGVSQSPSNKVTEKGKDVELRCDPISGHTALYWYRQSLGQGLEFLIYFQGNSAPDKSGLPSDRFSAERTGGSVSTLTIQRTQQEDSAVYLCASSGGWGGGNTEAFFGQGTRLTVV.

The rearrangement links TRBV29-1 to TRBJ1-5, with D uncertain. Trimming shortened V by 4 bases and J by 7 bases, and 14 bases separated the two germline ends. Germline CDR1 is SQVTM and CDR2 is ANQGSEA. The CDR3 covers 13 residues. CDR3 sequence reads: CSVGEIERQPQHF. In DNA, the CDR3 is TGCAGCGTTGGGGAGATCGAAAGGCAGCCCCAGCATTTT.

The sample holds many counts of this clonotype. The chain is built from TRBV6-5 and TRBJ2-2; possibly TRBD2 for D (5 bases). V lost 6 bases and J lost 4, with 15 bases in between. Per the germline V gene, CDR1 is MNHEY and CDR2 is SVGAGI. The CDR3 runs 15 residues. The CDR3 region has the DNA TGTGCCAGCAGACCCTCATATAGCGTCACCGGGGAGCTGTTTTTT. Protein product: CASRPSYSVTGELFF.

This clonotype was seen ten or more times. One end of the junction varies from germline; a read error may be responsible. This chain uses TRBV5-1 with TRBJ2-1; 7 bases fit TRBD2. CDR1 and CDR2 (germline): SGHRS, YFSETQ. The CDR3 has 16 residues. The chain's CDR3 is CASSLVGGGSYNEQFF. Here the CDR3 DNA reads TGTGCCAGCAGCTTAGTGGGCGGGGGCTCCTACAATGAGCAGTTCTTC.

This clonotype appeared a few times. This rearrangement joins TRBV12-3 or TRBV12-4 to TRBJ1-1; the match to TRBD1 covers 8 bases. Unmatched junction bases numbered 4, after V lost 7 bases and J lost 6 bases. The CDR3 is 12 residues long. CDR3 amino acids: CASKTGAAEAFF. Here the CDR3 DNA reads TGTGCCAGCAAGACAGGGGCGGCTGAAGCTTTCTTT.

The J gene is TRBJ2-1, the V gene TRBV15, with D unresolved. Germline CDR1 and CDR2: LNHNV and YYDKDF (reference sequence). Trimming took 0 bases from V and 5 from J, leaving 11 bases between them. The CDR3 is made up of 15 amino acids. CDR3 in DNA: TGTGCCACCAGCAGAGATTCTAGTACTAACAATGAGCAGTTCTTC. It is translated as CATSRDSSTNNEQFF.

J is TRBJ1-2 and V is TRBV7-3; no definite D call. V was trimmed by 2 bases and J by 7 bases, leaving 11 bases between them. CDR3 length equals 13 residues. Germline V CDR1 and CDR2: SGHTA, FQGTGA. CDR3 residues: CASSLAGATGYTF. The CDR3 coding sequence is TGTGCCAGCAGCTTAGCAGGAGCCACTGGCTACACCTTC. Supplemented by reference TRBV7-3 and TRBJ1-2, the full variable domain reads GAGVSQTPSNKVTEKGKYVELRCDPISGHTALYWYRQSLGQGPEFLIYFQGTGAADDSGLPNDRFFAVRPEGSVSTLKIQRTERGDSAVYLCASSLAGATGYTFGSGTRLTVV.